This TCR beta chain comes out of a study of shared clonotypes between healthy human individuals. For the study at large: Donor ages ranged 18 to 49 years: a couple of women, a few men.

The junction had 9 bases not matched to a gene; V was cut back by 3 bases and J by 7 bases. Germline lookup yields CDR1 KGHSH and CDR2 LQKENI. CDR3 length: 15 amino acids. With respect to this clone: Its antigen remains unidentified.

Spread over ten immunoSEQ deep assay plates, unsorted PBMC DNA underwent sequencing. Sequencing used immunoSEQ multiplex PCR; TCRdb keeps in-frame clones, though not all of them. This table holds under 600,000 clones, about 80% found once. Study-level results: Clonotype sharing among donors likely depends on sequencing depth.

This rearrangement joins TRBV18 to TRBJ2-7, with 10 bases identical to TRBD2. The sample consisted of PBMCs. This receptor was obtained from a woman between 35 and 50 years old in good health. Some clones in this sample may be carry-over from other donors' samples. The CDR3 bases are TGTGCCAGCTCACCGAGCGGGAGGGCCTTAGGGGAGCAGTACTTC. Translation gives CASSPSGRALGEQYF.